The rows below give T cell receptor beta chains drawn from one sample of a study of molecular identifiers for immune sequencing clone quantification. TCRdb redid the calling of the PCR reads with MiXCR, one entry per CDR3 protein. Altogether over 65,000 distinct CDR3 sequences are present, roughly 23% being singletons, with the ten largest covering around 0.77%. The sequenced sample consisted of naive CD8+ T cells from blood, with Jurkat cell RNA spiked in. The receptors come from a human donor in good health. Some libraries in this study had Jurkat cell RNA spiked in. Both conserved end residues are part of each CDR3. Fields, in order: D gene, J gene, V gene, clone size, CDR3 DNA, CDR3 protein. A D gene is named only where the DNA matches it firmly. For some rows the clone size is stated as once, few or many, or as a class when expanded; others skip it.

TRBD2 TRBJ2-1 TRBV29-1 many TGCAGCGTTGATGGGAGCGGGAGCTCCTACAATGAGCAGTTCTTC CSVDGSGSSYNEQFF
NA TRBJ1-5 TRBV7-6 many TGTGCCAGCAGCTTAGCGGATGGTCAGCCCCAGCATTTT CASSLADGQPQHF
TRBD2 TRBJ2-1 TRBV27 NA TGTGCCAGCAGTCGCCCCAGGGGGAGCGGGAGGTTCGATGAGCAGTTCTTC CASSRPRGSGRFDEQFF
TRBD1 TRBJ2-2 TRBV27 NA TGTGCCAGCAGTTTAAATCGATTGGGGACAGGAGGGACCGGGGAGCTGCTTTTT CASSLNRLGTGGTGELLF
TRBD1 TRBJ2-7 TRBV11-2 NA TGTGCCAGCAGCTTAGGACAGGGTGTTCGCGAGCAGTACTTC CASSLGQGVREQYF
TRBD1 TRBJ1-5 TRBV6-5 many TGTGCCAGCAGTCCCCGGACAGGGATGCACTCAGATGTTAGCAATCAGCCCCAGCATTTT CASSPRTGMHSDVSNQPQHF
TRBD2 TRBJ2-2 TRBV24-1 NA TGTGCCACCAGTGATTGGACTAGTGGGGCCGGGGAGCTGTTTTTT CATSDWTSGAGELFF
TRBD1 TRBJ2-7 TRBV6-2/TRBV6-3 NA TGTGCCAGCGGGACAGGGGGCTTTAACGAGCAGTACTTC CASGTGGFNEQYF
NA TRBJ1-5 TRBV24-1 many TGTGCCACCAGTGATTTGGGCGGCGGCCCCCAGCATTTT CATSDLGGGPQHF
NA TRBJ1-4 TRBV27 NA TGTGCCAGCAGTTTTGAAGGGATTAATGAAAAACTGTTTTTT CASSFEGINEKLFF
TRBD2 TRBJ2-3 TRBV6-1 NA TGTGCCAGTGATAGCGGGGGGTCTAGCACAGATACGCAGTATTTT CASDSGGSSTDTQYF
NA TRBJ2-7 TRBV10-1 few TGCGCCAGCAGTCTCGGTTCGGGCCTAGGATCTTCCTACGAGCAGTACTTC CASSLGSGLGSSYEQYF
NA TRBJ2-3 TRBV27 many TGTGCCAGCAGTCTTTGGGGAGATACGCAGTATTTT CASSLWGDTQYF
TRBD1 TRBJ2-3 TRBV6-2/TRBV6-3 many TGTGCCAGCAGTGAGGGACAGGGAATTACAGATACGCAGTATTTT CASSEGQGITDTQYF
NA TRBJ2-2 TRBV12-3/TRBV12-4 many TGTGCCAGCAGTTTCGGGGACGGGGAGCTGTTTTTT CASSFGDGELFF